A selection of T cell receptor beta chains follows, all from one sample in a study of OX40 agonist ivuxolimab in advanced cancers. The method was immunoSEQ multiplex PCR; TCRdb's version includes in-frame clones alone and lacks a portion of them. This sample yields fewer than 35,000 clones, of which roughly four fifths are seen a single time; roughly 12% belongs to the top ten. The source was CD4+ or CD8+ T cells sorted from blood, collected in a trial of the OX40 agonist ivuxolimab. Receptors originate from an adult with an advanced solid tumor such as melanoma, head and neck, liver or kidney cancer. The CDR3 runs from the conserved cysteine through the conserved F or W. The D gene is left open where the match is weak. Size tells how often a clone was seen (once, few, many) or the class of an expanded clone, and some rows leave it out.

-,TRBV30,TRBJ2-3,-,CAWSVTSAPGTDTQYF,TGTGCCTGGAGTGTAACTTCGGCTCCAGGGACAGATACGCAGTATTTT
-,TRBV19,TRBJ2-1,once,CASTDRGAEINEQFF,TGTGCCAGTACCGACCGGGGTGCTGAGATAAATGAGCAGTTCTTC
-,TRBV4-1,TRBJ1-6,-,CASSQDTELPLHF,TGCGCCAGCAGCCAAGATACCGAACTACCCCTCCACTTT
-,TRBV30,TRBJ2-1,-,CAWSGIVDNEQFF,TGTGCCTGGAGTGGGATCGTGGACAATGAGCAGTTCTTC
TRBD1,TRBV28,TRBJ1-2,once,CASSLYGTGKGDGYTF,TGTGCCAGCAGTCTCTACGGGACAGGGAAAGGCGATGGCTACACCTTC
-,TRBV29-1,TRBJ1-1,-,CSVVVTVRAFF,TGCAGCGTTGTGGTGACAGTCAGAGCTTTCTTT
TRBD1,TRBV5-1,TRBJ2-3,-,CASSWTGASTDTQYF,TGCGCCAGCAGCTGGACAGGGGCTAGCACAGATACGCAGTATTTT
TRBD2,TRBV29-1,TRBJ2-5,-,CSVPPTSGVGRTQYF,TGCAGCGTGCCCCCGACTAGCGGGGTGGGGCGGACCCAGTACTTC
-,TRBV6-5,TRBJ1-2,-,CASSYSPRTGLFTF,TGTGCCAGCAGTTACTCCCCCAGGACCGGTCTTTTCACCTTC
-,TRBV11-2,TRBJ1-2,-,CASSLGNRRNYGYTF,TGTGCCAGCAGCTTAGGAAACAGGAGAAACTATGGCTACACCTTC
-,TRBV5-6,TRBJ1-3,-,CASINRGGLTRPGNTIYF,TGTGCCAGCATAAACCGAGGAGGCCTTACGAGGCCTGGAAACACCATATATTTT
-,TRBV5-1,TRBJ1-5,-,CASSLGQPNQPQHF,TGCGCCAGCAGCTTGGGGCAACCCAATCAGCCCCAGCATTTT
-,TRBV19,TRBJ1-5,once,CASSRVMGYNQPQHF,TGTGCCAGTAGTCGAGTTATGGGGTACAATCAGCCCCAGCATTTT
-,TRBV9,TRBJ1-4,once,CASSVGQGNEKLFF,TGTGCCAGCAGCGTAGGGCAGGGGAATGAAAAACTGTTTTTT
-,TRBV11-3,TRBJ1-1,-,CASSPDRYTEAFF,TGTGCCAGCAGCCCGGACAGATACACTGAAGCTTTCTTT
-,TRBV19,TRBJ1-1,-,CASSTQGGLGTEAFF,TGTGCCAGTAGTACCCAGGGAGGGTTGGGCACTGAAGCTTTCTTT
-,TRBV5-8,TRBJ1-2,-,CASSQDREYGYTF,TGTGCCAGCAGCCAAGACCGAGAGTATGGCTACACCTTC
-,TRBV4-1,TRBJ1-6,-,CASSEKVGGGLNSPLHF,TGCGCCAGCAGCGAGAAGGTTGGTGGTGGCCTGAATTCACCCCTCCACTTT
TRBD1,TRBV4-2,TRBJ2-5,-,CASSQKGLAGGETQYF,TGTGCCAGCAGCCAAAAAGGTCTCGCAGGGGGTGAGACCCAGTACTTC
-,TRBV19,TRBJ1-3,-,CASSIGGDGNTIYF,TGTGCCAGTAGTATTGGGGGTGATGGAAACACCATATATTTT
-,TRBV7-6,TRBJ1-5,-,CASSLVAGENQPQHF,TGTGCCAGCAGCTTAGTGGCAGGAGAGAATCAGCCCCAGCATTTT
TRBD1,TRBV9,TRBJ2-5,-,CASSAGQGGETQYF,TGTGCCAGCAGCGCGGGACAGGGAGGGGAGACCCAGTACTTC
TRBD1,TRBV5-1,TRBJ2-1,-,CASSWNTGDNEQFF,TGCGCCAGCAGCTGGAACACAGGGGACAATGAGCAGTTCTTC
-,TRBV10-3,TRBJ1-1,-,CAISESPGATEAFF,TGTGCCATCAGTGAGTCACCAGGGGCTACTGAAGCTTTCTTT
-,TRBV11-2,TRBJ1-5,-,CASSLVASGGNQPQHF,TGTGCCAGCAGCTTAGTCGCTTCTGGGGGCAATCAGCCCCAGCATTTT
-,TRBV4-2,TRBJ1-2,-,CASSHTGAPLYGYTF,TGTGCCAGCAGCCATACAGGCGCCCCCCTCTATGGCTACACCTTC
-,TRBV10-3,TRBJ1-4,few,CAISESFLAEPNEKLFF,TGTGCCATCAGTGAATCTTTCCTTGCGGAACCTAATGAAAAACTGTTTTTT
-,TRBV7-2,TRBJ1-2,-,CASSLAINYGYTF,TGTGCCAGCAGCTTAGCGATTAACTATGGCTACACCTTC
-,TRBV5-5,TRBJ2-1,once,CASSPRQLNEQFF,TGTGCCAGCAGTCCTCGACAGCTCAATGAGCAGTTCTTC
-,TRBV19,TRBJ2-7,-,CASSIVGRPEQYF,TGTGCCAGTAGTATCGTGGGGCGGCCCGAGCAGTACTTC
TRBD2,TRBV7-2,TRBJ2-3,-,CASSLPGEGGTDTQYF,TGTGCCAGCAGCTTACCGGGGGAGGGAGGCACAGATACGCAGTATTTT
-,TRBV7-9,TRBJ2-7,-,CASSVSEYEQYF,TGTGCCAGCAGCGTGAGCGAATACGAGCAGTACTTC
-,TRBV30,TRBJ1-4,-,CASTGREQEKLFF,TGTGCCTCCACCGGGAGGGAGCAGGAAAAACTGTTTTTT
TRBD1,TRBV5-1,TRBJ1-2,-,CASSRGQQANYGYTF,TGCGCCAGCAGTCGGGGACAGCAAGCTAACTATGGCTACACCTTC
TRBD1,TRBV7-2,TRBJ2-5,-,CASSGQGGEGETQYF,TGTGCCAGCAGCGGGCAAGGGGGCGAGGGGGAGACCCAGTACTTC
-,TRBV4-1,TRBJ1-4,-,CASSPWPPANEKLFF,TGCGCCAGCAGCCCCTGGCCACCTGCTAATGAAAAACTGTTTTTT
TRBD2,TRBV5-1,TRBJ2-1,-,CASSFVAGGFYNEQFF,TGCGCCAGCAGCTTTGTAGCGGGGGGGTTCTACAATGAGCAGTTCTTC
-,TRBV5-1,TRBJ1-1,-,CASSFGGVGPEAFF,TGCGCCAGCAGCTTTGGGGGTGTTGGGCCTGAAGCTTTCTTT
-,TRBV28,TRBJ1-2,-,CAISRTGYSNYGYTF,TGTGCCATTTCTCGAACAGGGTATAGTAACTATGGCTACACCTTC
-,TRBV2,TRBJ2-5,-,CASIDETEETQYF,TGTGCCAGCATCGATGAGACGGAAGAGACCCAGTACTTC
TRBD2,TRBV6-1,TRBJ2-5,-,CASSGAGGPTQYF,TGTGCCAGCAGTGGTGCGGGGGGCCCGACCCAGTACTTC
-,TRBV30,TRBJ2-3,few,CAWSKFGTQYF,TGTGCCTGGAGTAAATTTGGTACGCAGTATTTT
-,TRBV5-1,TRBJ1-1,-,CASSLETVNTEAFF,TGCGCCAGCAGCTTGGAGACGGTTAACACTGAAGCTTTCTTT
-,TRBV5-6,TRBJ1-2,-,CASSLAPGTNYGYTF,TGTGCCAGCAGCTTGGCCCCCGGGACGAACTATGGCTACACCTTC
TRBD1,TRBV19,TRBJ1-4,-,CATGGTGVFQNEKLFF,TGTGCCACCGGGGGGACAGGGGTTTTTCAGAATGAAAAACTGTTTTTT
TRBD1,TRBV11-2,TRBJ1-5,few,CASSLGTESNQPQHF,TGTGCCAGCAGCCTAGGGACAGAGAGCAATCAGCCCCAGCATTTT
TRBD1,TRBV6-1,TRBJ1-2,-,CASSGGRTGEYGYTF,TGTGCCAGCAGTGGAGGTAGGACAGGGGAGTATGGCTACACCTTC
TRBD1,TRBV19,TRBJ2-5,-,CASSDRTGGTETQYF,TGTGCCAGTAGTGATCGGACAGGGGGAACGGAGACCCAGTACTTC
TRBD1,TRBV19,TRBJ2-4,few,CASAWDSFLYF,TGTGCCAGCGCCTGGGACAGTTTTTTGTACTTC
-,TRBV5-1,TRBJ1-1,-,CASSLIGQQNTEAFF,TGCGCCAGCAGCTTGATAGGCCAGCAGAACACTGAAGCTTTCTTT